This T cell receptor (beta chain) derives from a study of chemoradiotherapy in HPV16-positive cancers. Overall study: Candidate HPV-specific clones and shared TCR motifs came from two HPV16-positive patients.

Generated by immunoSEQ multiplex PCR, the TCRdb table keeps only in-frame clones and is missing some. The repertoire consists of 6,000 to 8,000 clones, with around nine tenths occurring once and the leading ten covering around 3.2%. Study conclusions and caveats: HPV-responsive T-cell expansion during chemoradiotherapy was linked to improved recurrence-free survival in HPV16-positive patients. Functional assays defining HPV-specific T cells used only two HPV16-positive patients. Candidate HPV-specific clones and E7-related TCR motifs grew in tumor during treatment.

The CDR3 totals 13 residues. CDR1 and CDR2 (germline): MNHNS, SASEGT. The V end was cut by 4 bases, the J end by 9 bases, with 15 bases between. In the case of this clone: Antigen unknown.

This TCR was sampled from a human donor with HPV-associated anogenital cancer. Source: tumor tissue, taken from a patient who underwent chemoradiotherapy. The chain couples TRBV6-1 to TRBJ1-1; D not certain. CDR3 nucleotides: TGTGCCAGCAGTGGGGTAGGGCCGGCTAAAGCTTTCTTT. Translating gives CASSGVGPAKAFF.